Listed here is a single TCR beta chain. This specimen comes from a study of shared clonotypes between healthy human individuals. Sequencing was performed with immunoSEQ multiplex PCR; in TCRdb, only in-frame clones are kept and a portion is missing. The sample has about 490,000 clones; 76% are singletons. Germline V gene lookup returns CDR1 SNHLY and CDR2 FYNNEI. The CDR3 contains 13 residues. V was clipped by 0 bases and J by 8 bases, with 10 bases between them. Sequencing was carried out using PBMCs. V and J are TRBV2 and TRBJ1-2; D gene uncertain. The sequence was obtained from a woman aged 35 to 49 in good health. Some clones in this sample may be carry-over from other donors' samples. The CDR3 loop is CASSEATGLGYTF. The CDR3 DNA is TGTGCCAGCAGTGAAGCAACCGGCTTGGGCTACACCTTC. The full variable domain, completed using reference TRBV2 and TRBJ1-2, is EPEVTQTPSHQVTQMGQEVILRCVPISNHLYFYWYRQILGQKVEFLVSFYNNEISEKSEIFDDQFSVERPDGSNFTLKIRSTKLEDSAMYFCASSEATGLGYTFGSGTRLTVV.